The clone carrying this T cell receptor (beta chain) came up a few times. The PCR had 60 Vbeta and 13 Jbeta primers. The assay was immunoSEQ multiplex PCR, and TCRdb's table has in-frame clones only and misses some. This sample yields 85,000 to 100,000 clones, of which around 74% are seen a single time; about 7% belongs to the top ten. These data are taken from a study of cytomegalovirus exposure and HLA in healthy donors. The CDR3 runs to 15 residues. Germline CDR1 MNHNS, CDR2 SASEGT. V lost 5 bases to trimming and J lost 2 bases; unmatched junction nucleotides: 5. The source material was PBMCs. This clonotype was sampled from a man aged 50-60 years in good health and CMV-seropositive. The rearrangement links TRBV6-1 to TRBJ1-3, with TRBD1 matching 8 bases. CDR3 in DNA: TGTGCCAGCAGTCGAGTACAGGGGGCTGGAAACACCATATATTTT. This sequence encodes CASSRVQGAGNTIYF.